These 17 T cell receptor beta chains share one sample of origin, sequenced in a study of molecular identifiers for immune sequencing clone quantification. TCRdb itself ran the PCR reads through MiXCR, one entry per CDR3 protein. This table holds some 680,000 distinct CDR3 sequences, about 25% found once. Sequences were obtained from naive CD8+ T cells from blood, with Jurkat cell RNA spiked in. Documented subset: FACS-sorted CD8+CD4-CCR7+CD45RA+ naive T cells. These receptors were collected from a human donor in good health. Some libraries in this study had Jurkat cell RNA spiked in.

A word on this clonotype: At one of its ends the junction is not consistent with the germline gene, which may arise from a read error. V and J are TRBV12-3 or TRBV12-4 and TRBJ1-5; 10 bases match TRBD1. The CDR3 totals 14 residues. CDR3 in DNA: TGTGCCAGCGGGGGGACAGGGGCTTATCAGCCCCGGCATTTT. It codes for CASGGTGAYQPRHF.

As concerns this clonotype: A much bigger clone sits one base away, suggesting this may be a read error. The V gene is TRBV7-9, the J gene TRBJ1-1, with D possibly TRBD1 on 5 matching bases. The CDR3 loop spans 16 amino acids. Germline assignment: CDR1 SEHNR and CDR2 FQNEAQ (reference sequence). CDR3 amino acids: CASGLPTDLLNTEAFF. The DNA of the CDR3 is TGTGCCAGCGGCTTACCGACAGACCTGCTGAACACTGAAGCTTTCTTT.

Concerning this clonotype itself: This could be a read error, since a much larger clone is one nucleotide away. The V gene is TRBV9, the J gene TRBJ2-7; TRBD2 matches at 9 bases. This CDR3 comprises 15 residues. The germline V gene encodes CDR1 SGDLS and CDR2 YYNGEE. With V trimmed by 4 bases and J by 4 bases, 9 bases remained unmatched. The CDR3, as DNA: TGTGCCAGCAGCCCACGCGCACTAGCGGGTTACGAGCAGTACTTC. This translates into CASSPRALAGYEQYF.

Notes on this clonotype: This clone may be a read error of a much larger clone one base away. The chain uses TRBV2 and TRBJ2-7, with D tentatively TRBD2 (7 bases). The ends were cut back, 6 bases at V and 5 bases at J, with 26 bases in the middle. This CDR3 spans 17 amino acids. Germline V gene lookup returns CDR1 SNHLY and CDR2 FYNNEI. CDR3 coding DNA: TGTGCCAGCAGCGGTTGGAATGAGAGGCCGGGGGGCCACGAGCAGTACTTC. Translated, it gives CASSGWNERPGGHEQYF. Full variable domain (rest looked up from reference TRBV2 and TRBJ2-7): EPEVTQTPSHQVTQMGQEVILRCVPISNHLYFYWYRQILGQKVEFLVSFYNNEISEKSEIFDDQFSVERPDGSNFTLKIRSTKLEDSAMYFCASSGWNERPGGHEQYFGPGTRLTVT.

This clonotype has ten or more counts. This chain connects TRBV11-2 to TRBJ2-1; 10 nucleotides align to TRBD1. V dropped 1 base and J dropped 6; count of bases not matched to a gene: 0. CDR3 length: 14 residues. CDR1 and CDR2 from the germline V gene are SGHAT and FQNNGV. The CDR3 spells CASSLGQGANEQFF. In DNA, the CDR3 is TGTGCCAGCAGCTTAGGACAGGGGGCCAATGAGCAGTTCTTC. Filled out from reference TRBV11-2 and TRBJ2-1, the complete variable domain reads EAGVAQSPRYKIIEKRQSVAFWCNPISGHATLYWYQQILGQGPKLLIQFQNNGVVDDSQLPKDRFSAERLKGVDSTLKIQPAKLEDSAVYLCASSLGQGANEQFFGPGTRLTVL.

This clonotype was counted at least ten times. This chain joins TRBV9 and TRBJ1-2, with D unresolved. In germline, CDR1 is SGDLS, CDR2 YYNGEE. The CDR3 is 12 residues long. The V end lost 4 bases, the J end lost 2 bases, and 6 bases lay between the germline ends. The CDR3 DNA sequence: TGTGCCAGCAGCACGAGAAACTATGGCTACACCTTC. It specifies CASSTRNYGYTF.

This clonotype has a count of ten or more. J is TRBJ1-1 and V is TRBV5-6, with D tentatively TRBD1 (6 bases). CDR1 is SGHDT and CDR2 is YYEEEE in the germline V gene. The CDR3 contains 13 residues. The V and J ends lost 2 bases and 11 bases respectively, with 16 bases between them. DNA for the CDR3: TGTGCCAGCAGCTTCTTCGGGGGCCTTGAGGCTTTCTTT. Translation gives CASSFFGGLEAFF.

The CDR3: CASSGLGTGGSYEQYF. CDR3 sequence (DNA): TGTGCCAGCAGCGGCTTAGGGACAGGGGGGTCCTACGAGCAGTACTTC. The rearrangement links TRBV7-9 to TRBJ2-7; TRBD1 matches 11 bases. This CDR3 is built from 16 residues. Germline V gene sequence: CDR1 SEHNR, CDR2 FQNEAQ (reference sequence). The V and J ends lost 5 bases and 1 base, in that order; junction bases with no gene match: 7. Full variable domain (remainder filled in from reference TRBV7-9 and TRBJ2-7): DTGVSQNPRHKITKRGQNVTFRCDPISEHNRLYWYRQTLGQGPEFLTYFQNEAQLEKSRLLSDRFSAERPKGSFSTLEIQRTEQGDSAMYLCASSGLGTGGSYEQYFGPGTRLTVT.

This clonotype came up a few times. This chain joins TRBV12-5 and TRBJ2-7; D ambiguous. The CDR3 loop spans 14 amino acids. From germline, CDR1 is LGHNT and CDR2 FRNRAP. V dropped 0 bases and J dropped 1 base, with 7 bases sitting between them. The CDR3 region is CASGLVSASYEQYF. CDR3 DNA sequence: TGTGCTAGTGGTTTGGTGTCGGCTTCCTACGAGCAGTACTTC.

In regard to this clonotype: A read error may explain this, as a much larger clone is one base away. The rearrangement links TRBV5-6 to TRBJ2-4; no clear D gene. CDR3 length equals 14 residues. V was cut by 1 base and J by 8 bases, with 13 bases left in between. Per germline, CDR1 SGHDT and CDR2 YYEEEE. CDR3 DNA sequence: TGTGCCAGCAGCTTGAGCTACAAGGACCACATTCAGTACTTC. This sequence encodes CASSLSYKDHIQYF.

The rearrangement joins TRBV10-3 to TRBJ2-5; either TRBD1 or TRBD2 may fit D (5 bases each). Trimming took off 10 bases at V and 1 base at J, with 16 bases between the two ends. CDR3 length equals 14 residues. The germline V gene encodes CDR1 ENHRY and CDR2 SYGVKD. Here the CDR3 DNA reads TGTGCCACAAATGAGGCCGGGGCCCAAGAGACCCAGTACTTC. It codes for CATNEAGAQETQYF.

This clonotype was observed a handful of times. This chain links TRBV4-3 with TRBJ2-7; the D is unclear. V was trimmed by 1 base and J by 0 bases, leaving 10 bases between them. This CDR3 region has 15 residues. Germline V gives CDR1 LGHNA, CDR2 YSLEER. Here the CDR3 DNA reads TGCGCCAGCAGCCAAGGGAGAGTTAGCTCCTACGAGCAGTACTTC. Protein: CASSQGRVSSYEQYF.

As concerns this clonotype: A much larger clone differs from this one at a single base, so this may be a read error. The chain links TRBV4-3 to TRBJ2-1; D remains unclear. CDR1 and CDR2 (germline): LGHNA, YSLEER. CDR3 length: 15 amino acids. The CDR3 nucleotides read TGCGCCAGCAGCCAAGTGTTGGCTGGAGACAATAAGCAGTTCTTC. It translates to CASSQVLAGDNKQFF.

As regards this clonotype: This may be a read error, as it is one base from a much larger clone. V and J are TRBV29-1 and TRBJ2-7; D possibly corresponds to TRBD1 (6 bases). Trimming left V 7 bases short and J 2 bases short, with 15 bases between. The CDR3 contains 13 residues. Per the germline V gene, CDR1 is SQVTM and CDR2 is ANQGSEA. The DNA for the CDR3 is TGCAGCGCAGAGGACAGTTACCCCTACGAGCAGTACTTC. Encoded protein: CSAEDSYPYEQYF.

This clonotype turned up a few times. The CDR3 DNA is TGTGCCAGCAGCCAAGAGCGCGTCGAGCAGTACTTC. It is translated as CASSQERVEQYF. The chain is built from TRBV3-2 and TRBJ2-7. TRBV3-2 is annotated as a pseudogene. The CDR3 is 12 residues long.

The CDR3 nucleotides read TGCAGTGCTTCGACAGGGGACCACGAGCAGTACTTC. It is translated as CSASTGDHEQYF. V and J are TRBV20-1 and TRBJ2-7, with 8 nucleotides matching TRBD1. V dropped 5 bases and J dropped 5; count of bases not matched to a gene: 5. The CDR3 sequence is 12 residues long. CDR1 is DFQATT and CDR2 is SNEGSKA in the germline V gene (reference sequence).

The rearrangement joins TRBV29-1 to TRBJ1-3; weak D call: TRBD1 (5 bases). CDR3 length equals 15 residues. CDR1 and CDR2 from the germline V gene are SQVTM and ANQGSEA. V lost 7 bases and J lost 0, with 16 bases in between. The CDR3 DNA reads as TGCAGCGCTAGGCCGACAGTAAACTCTGGAAACACCATATATTTT. Amino acids: CSARPTVNSGNTIYF.